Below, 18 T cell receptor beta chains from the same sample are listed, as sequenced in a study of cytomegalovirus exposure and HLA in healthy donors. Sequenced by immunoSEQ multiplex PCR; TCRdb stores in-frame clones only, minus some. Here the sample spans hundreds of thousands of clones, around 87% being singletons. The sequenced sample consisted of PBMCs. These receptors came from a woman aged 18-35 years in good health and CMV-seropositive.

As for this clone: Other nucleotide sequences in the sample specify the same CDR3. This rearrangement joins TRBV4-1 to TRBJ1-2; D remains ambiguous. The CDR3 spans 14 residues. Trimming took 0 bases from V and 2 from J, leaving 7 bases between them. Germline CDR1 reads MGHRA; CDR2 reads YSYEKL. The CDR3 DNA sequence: TGCGCCAGCAGCCAAGAACGGGGAAACTATGGCTACACCTTC. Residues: CASSQERGNYGYTF.

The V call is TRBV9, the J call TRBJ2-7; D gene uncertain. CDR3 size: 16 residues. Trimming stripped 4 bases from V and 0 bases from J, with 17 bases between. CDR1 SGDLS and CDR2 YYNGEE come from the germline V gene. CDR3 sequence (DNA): TGTGCCAGCAGCCCCCTCTCAGGTAGTAACTCCTACGAGCAGTACTTC. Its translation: CASSPLSGSNSYEQYF. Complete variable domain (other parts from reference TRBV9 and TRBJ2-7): DSGVTQTPKHLITATGQRVTLRCSPRSGDLSVYWYQQSLDQGLQFLIQYYNGEERAKGNILERFSAQQFPDLHSELNLSSLELGDSALYFCASSPLSGSNSYEQYFGPGTRLTVT.

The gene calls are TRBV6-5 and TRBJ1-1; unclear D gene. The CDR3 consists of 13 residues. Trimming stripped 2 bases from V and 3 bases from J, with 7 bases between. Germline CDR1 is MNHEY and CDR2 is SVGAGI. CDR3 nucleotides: TGTGCCAGCAGTTACCCCGGGGACACTGAAGCTTTCTTT. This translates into CASSYPGDTEAFF.

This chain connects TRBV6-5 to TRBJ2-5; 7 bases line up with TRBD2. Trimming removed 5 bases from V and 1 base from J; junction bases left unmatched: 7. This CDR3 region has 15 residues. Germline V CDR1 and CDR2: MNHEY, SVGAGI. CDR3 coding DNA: TGTGCCAGCAGTCGCTGGGGGGGTATCCAAGAGACCCAGTACTTC. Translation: CASSRWGGIQETQYF.

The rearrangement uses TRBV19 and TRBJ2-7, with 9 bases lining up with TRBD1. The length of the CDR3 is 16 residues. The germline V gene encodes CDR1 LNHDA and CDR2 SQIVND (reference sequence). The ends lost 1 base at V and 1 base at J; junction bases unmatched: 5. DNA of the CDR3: TGTGCCAGTAGTATAGGCGGGGACAGGGTATCCTACGAGCAGTACTTC. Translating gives CASSIGGDRVSYEQYF. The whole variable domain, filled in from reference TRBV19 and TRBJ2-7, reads DGGITQSPKYLFRKEGQNVTLSCEQNLNHDAMYWYRQDPGQGLRLIYYSQIVNDFQKGDIAEGYSVSREKKESFPLTVTSAQKNPTAFYLCASSIGGDRVSYEQYFGPGTRLTVT.

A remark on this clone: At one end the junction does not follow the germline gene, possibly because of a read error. CDR3 region: CASRLLAGSYNEQFF. The CDR3 DNA follows: TGCGCCAGCAGGTTACTAGCGGGGTCCTATAATGAGCAGTTCTTC. The chain combines TRBV10-2 with TRBJ2-1; 10 bases match TRBD2. The CDR3 contains 15 residues. Germline V CDR1 and CDR2: WSHSY, SAAADI.

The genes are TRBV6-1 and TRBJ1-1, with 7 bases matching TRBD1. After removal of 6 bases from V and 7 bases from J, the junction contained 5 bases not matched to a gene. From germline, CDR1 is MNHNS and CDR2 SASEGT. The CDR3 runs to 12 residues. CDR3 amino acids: CASSYRTGEAFF. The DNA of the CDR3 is TGTGCCAGCAGCTATAGGACAGGTGAAGCTTTCTTT.

CDR3 DNA sequence: TGTGCCAGCAGCGCAGGGGAACTCTACGAGCAGTACTTC. Amino acids: CASSAGELYEQYF. This rearrangement joins TRBV11-3 to TRBJ2-7; possible D gene TRBD1, 6 bases. CDR3 length: 13 amino acids. Trimming removed 5 bases from V and 3 bases from J, with 11 bases in between. Per the germline V gene, CDR1 is SGHNT and CDR2 is YENEEA.

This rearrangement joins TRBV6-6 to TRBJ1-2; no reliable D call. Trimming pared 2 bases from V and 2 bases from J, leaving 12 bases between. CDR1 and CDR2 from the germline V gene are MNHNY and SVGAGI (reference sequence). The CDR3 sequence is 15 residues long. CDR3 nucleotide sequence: TGTGCCAGCAGTTACGGCAGCGAGCTAAACTATGGCTACACCTTC. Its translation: CASSYGSELNYGYTF.

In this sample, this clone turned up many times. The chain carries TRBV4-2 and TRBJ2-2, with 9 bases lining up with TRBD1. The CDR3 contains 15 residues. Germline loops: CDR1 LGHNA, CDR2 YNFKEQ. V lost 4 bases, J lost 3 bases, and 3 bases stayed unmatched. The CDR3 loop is CASSPGQGDTGELFF. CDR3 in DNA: TGTGCCAGCAGCCCGGGACAGGGCGACACCGGGGAGCTGTTTTTT.

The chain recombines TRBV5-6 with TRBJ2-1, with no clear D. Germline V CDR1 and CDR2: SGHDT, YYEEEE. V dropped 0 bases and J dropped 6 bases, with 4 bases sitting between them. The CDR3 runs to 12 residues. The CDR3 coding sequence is TGTGCCAGCAGCTTGGGTAGCAATGAGCAGTTCTTC. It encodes CASSLGSNEQFF.

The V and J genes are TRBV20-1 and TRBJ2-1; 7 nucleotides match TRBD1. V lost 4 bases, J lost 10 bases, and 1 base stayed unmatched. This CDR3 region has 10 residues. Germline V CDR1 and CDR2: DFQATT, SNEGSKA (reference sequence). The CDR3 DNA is TGCAGTGCTAAGGGGGCGGAGCAGTTCTTC. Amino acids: CSAKGAEQFF.

CDR3 DNA: TGTGCCAGCAAGTTGGGACTAGCGGACACAGATACGCAGTATTTT. It specifies CASKLGLADTDTQYF. This sequence joins TRBV27 and TRBJ2-3; the match to TRBD2 covers 11 bases. V was pared by 7 bases and J by 2 bases, with 5 bases of the junction left unmatched. CDR1 and CDR2 (germline): MNHEY, SMNVEV (reference sequence). The CDR3 spans 15 residues.

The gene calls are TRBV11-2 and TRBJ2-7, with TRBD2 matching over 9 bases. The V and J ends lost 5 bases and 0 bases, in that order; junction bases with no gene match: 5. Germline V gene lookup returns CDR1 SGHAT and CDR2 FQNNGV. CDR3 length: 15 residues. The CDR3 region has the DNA TGTGCCAGCAGCACCTTTAGCGGGAGCTCCTACGAGCAGTACTTC. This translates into CASSTFSGSSYEQYF.

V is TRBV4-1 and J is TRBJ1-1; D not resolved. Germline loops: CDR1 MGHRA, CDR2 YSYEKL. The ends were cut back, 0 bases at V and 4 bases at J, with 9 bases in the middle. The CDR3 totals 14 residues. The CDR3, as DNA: TGCGCCAGCAGCCAAGATCGGAGAGCCACTGAAGCTTTCTTT. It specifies CASSQDRRATEAFF.

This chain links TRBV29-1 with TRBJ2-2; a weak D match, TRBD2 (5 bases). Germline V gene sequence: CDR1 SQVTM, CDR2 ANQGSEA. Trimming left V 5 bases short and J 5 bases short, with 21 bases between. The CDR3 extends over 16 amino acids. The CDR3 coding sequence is TGCAGCGTTTTTGGTACGCCGTCGGGGATTACCGGGGAGCTGTTTTTT. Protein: CSVFGTPSGITGELFF.

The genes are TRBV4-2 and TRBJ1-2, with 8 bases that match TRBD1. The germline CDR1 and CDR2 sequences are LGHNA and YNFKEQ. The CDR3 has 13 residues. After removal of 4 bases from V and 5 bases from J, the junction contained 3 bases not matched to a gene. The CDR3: CASSRGTGYGYTF. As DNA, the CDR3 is TGTGCCAGCAGCCGAGGGACAGGTTATGGCTACACCTTC.

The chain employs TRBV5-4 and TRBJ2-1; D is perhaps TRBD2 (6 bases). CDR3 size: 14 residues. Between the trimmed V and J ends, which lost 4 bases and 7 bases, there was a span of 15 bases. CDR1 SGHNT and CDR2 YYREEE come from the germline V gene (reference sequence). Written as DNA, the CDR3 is TGTGCCAGCAGCCCCGGAGGGCGTACTAATGAGCAGTTCTTC. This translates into CASSPGGRTNEQFF.